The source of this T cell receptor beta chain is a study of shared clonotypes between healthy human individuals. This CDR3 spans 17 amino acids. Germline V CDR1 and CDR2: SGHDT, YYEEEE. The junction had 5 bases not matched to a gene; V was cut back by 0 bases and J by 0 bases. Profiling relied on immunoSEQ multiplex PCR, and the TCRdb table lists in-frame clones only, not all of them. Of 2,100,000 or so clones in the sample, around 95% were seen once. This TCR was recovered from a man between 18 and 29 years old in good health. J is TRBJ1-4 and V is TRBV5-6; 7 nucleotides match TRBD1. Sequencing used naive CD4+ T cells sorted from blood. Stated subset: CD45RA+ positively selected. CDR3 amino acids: CASSLDRGTATNEKLFF. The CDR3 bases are TGTGCCAGCAGCTTGGACAGGGGAACTGCAACTAATGAAAAACTGTTTTTT.